This is a list of T cell receptor beta chains from one sample in a study of Ad26.COV2.S vaccination and SARS-CoV-2 variants. TCRdb's table, derived via immunoSEQ multiplex PCR, lists solely in-frame clones and lacks some. The table includes some 410,000 clones, about 90% detected once. Sequencing used peripheral blood, obtained in a trial of Ad26.COV2.S vaccine versus placebo. These receptors originate from a person between 18 and 65 years old who received the Ad26.COV2.S COVID-19 vaccine or a placebo. The CDR3 runs from the conserved cysteine through the conserved F or W. The D gene is left open where the match is weak. Size is omitted from some rows. Given values are once, few, many or a class for expanded clones.

TRBV7-8	TRBJ2-1	TRBD2	NA	CASSLTGGASEQFF	TGTGCCAGCAGCTTAACGGGGGGGGCGAGCGAGCAGTTCTTC
TRBV28	TRBJ1-5	NA	NA	CASSLLGEVNQPQHF	TGTGCCAGCTCCTTGCTAGGGGAGGTCAATCAGCCCCAGCATTTT
TRBV6-5	TRBJ2-5	NA	NA	CASISVAETQYF	TGTGCCAGCATTAGCGTGGCGGAGACCCAGTACTTC
TRBV6-5	TRBJ2-2	NA	NA	CASSYVGGGTGELFF	TGTGCCAGCAGTTACGTGGGGGGCGGAACCGGGGAGCTGTTTTTT
TRBV15	TRBJ2-7	NA	NA	CATSRDDKSSYEQYF	TGTGCCACCAGCAGAGATGACAAGAGCTCCTACGAGCAGTACTTC
TRBV5-5	TRBJ2-7	NA	once	CASSPRGQSTYEQYF	TGTGCCAGCAGCCCCAGGGGCCAATCAACCTACGAGCAGTACTTC
TRBV30	TRBJ2-7	NA	once	CAWSLGKIREQYF	TGTGCCTGGAGTCTGGGAAAAATACGCGAGCAGTACTTC
TRBV29-1	TRBJ2-7	TRBD1	NA	CSAHGDRGYEQYF	TGCAGCGCCCATGGGGACAGGGGGTACGAGCAGTACTTC
TRBV6-6	TRBJ1-4	NA	NA	CASRTTNEKLFF	TGTGCCAGTAGAACAACTAATGAAAAACTGTTTTTT
TRBV10-3	TRBJ1-5	NA	NA	CAISESGGQGSLQGVNQPQHF	TGTGCCATCAGTGAGTCGGGGGGGCAGGGGTCACTTCAAGGGGTCAATCAGCCCCAGCATTTT
TRBV5-6	TRBJ2-5	NA	NA	CASSLVGQETQYF	TGTGCCAGCAGCTTGGTCGGACAAGAGACCCAGTACTTC
TRBV3-1/TRBV3-2	TRBJ1-5	NA	NA	CASSHGLGSNQPQHF	TGTGCCAGCAGCCACGGACTAGGGAGTAATCAGCCCCAGCATTTT
TRBV6-2/TRBV6-3	TRBJ2-7	NA	NA	CASSSRTPLLYEQYF	TGTGCCAGCAGTTCCCGCACCCCACTACTCTACGAGCAGTACTTC
TRBV30	TRBJ1-6	NA	NA	CAWSGLADSNSPLHF	TGTGCCTGGAGTGGGTTGGCAGACTCCAATTCACCCCTCCACTTT
TRBV24-1	TRBJ2-6	TRBD1	NA	CATSDGRDRPSGANVLTF	TGTGCCACCAGTGATGGCCGGGACAGGCCCTCTGGGGCCAACGTCCTGACTTTC
TRBV7-2	TRBJ1-4	NA	NA	CASSLSGATNEKLFF	TGTGCCAGCAGCTTATCTGGTGCAACTAATGAAAAACTGTTTTTT
TRBV28	TRBJ2-7	TRBD2	NA	CASSHGTSVYEQYF	TGTGCCAGCAGCCACGGGACTAGCGTATACGAGCAGTACTTC
TRBV5-8	TRBJ2-3	NA	once	CASSLGTFPHEEQYF	TGTGCCAGCAGCTTGGGGACATTCCCGCATGAGGAGCAGTATTTT
TRBV7-9	TRBJ1-4	NA	NA	CASSREGTQNEKLFF	TGTGCCAGCAGCAGAGAAGGGACCCAAAATGAAAAACTGTTTTTT
TRBV7-8	TRBJ1-5	NA	NA	CASSLVPWGQGHQPQHF	TGTGCCAGCAGCTTAGTTCCCTGGGGGCAGGGTCATCAGCCCCAGCATTTT
TRBV6-2/TRBV6-3	TRBJ2-5	NA	NA	CASSYGGPQETQYF	TGTGCCAGCAGTTACGGGGGACCCCAAGAGACTCAGTACTTC
TRBV7-9	TRBJ2-7	NA	NA	CASSPNSGRRKGYEQYF	TGTGCCAGCAGCCCCAATTCAGGGCGGCGAAAGGGTTACGAGCAGTACTTC
TRBV28	TRBJ2-7	NA	NA	CASSLRTRLSSYEQYF	TGTGCCAGCAGTTTAAGGACCCGTCTCAGCTCCTACGAGCAGTACTTC
TRBV5-4	TRBJ1-4	TRBD1	once	CASSLQGGEKLFF	TGTGCCAGCAGCCTCCAGGGGGGTGAAAAACTGTTTTTT
TRBV27	TRBJ1-2	NA	NA	CASSFNHRVPYGYTF	TGTGCCAGCAGTTTTAATCACAGGGTTCCCTATGGCTACACCTTC
TRBV3-1/TRBV3-2	TRBJ1-2	TRBD1	NA	CASSQGRLTGRNTF	TGTGCCAGCAGCCAAGGACGCTTGACAGGGAGGAACACCTTC
TRBV5-1	TRBJ2-3	NA	NA	CASSLGPGWATNGDTQYF	TGCGCCAGCAGCTTGGGGCCGGGCTGGGCGACCAATGGGGATACGCAGTATTTT
TRBV19	TRBJ1-1	TRBD1	NA	CASRGQGNTEAFF	TGTGCCAGTAGGGGACAGGGGAATACTGAAGCTTTCTTT
TRBV27	TRBJ1-4	NA	NA	CASSFSESSPLFF	TGTGCCAGCAGTTTCTCCGAGTCTTCGCCACTGTTTTTT
TRBV7-9	TRBJ1-2	NA	NA	CASSLIGQIYGYTF	TGTGCCAGCAGCTTAATCGGACAGATCTATGGCTACACCTTC
TRBV18	TRBJ2-7	TRBD1	NA	CASSLSPGTGAPEGSGQYF	TGTGCCAGCTCACTTTCGCCAGGGACAGGTGCCCCGGAAGGGTCTGGGCAGTACTTC
TRBV6-5	TRBJ1-2	NA	NA	CASSLRQGILYGYTF	TGTGCCAGCAGTCTCCGGCAGGGGATTTTATATGGCTACACCTTC
TRBV10-2	TRBJ2-5	TRBD2	NA	CASKPGTSGGGGETQYF	TGCGCCAGCAAACCCGGGACTAGCGGGGGGGGCGGAGAGACCCAGTACTTC
TRBV28	TRBJ2-7	TRBD2	NA	CASSLTSGAAYEQYF	TGTGCCAGCAGTTTGACTAGCGGGGCCGCCTACGAGCAGTACTTC
TRBV7-2	TRBJ1-6	NA	NA	CASSPAGARTEYNSPLHF	TGTGCCAGCAGCCCCGCTGGGGCTCGGACAGAGTATAATTCACCCCTCCACTTT
TRBV5-1	TRBJ1-1	NA	NA	CASSSQGMNTEAFF	TGCGCCAGCAGCTCGCAGGGGATGAACACTGAAGCTTTCTTT
TRBV5-6	TRBJ1-4	TRBD1	NA	CASSHPRQGELYEKLFF	TGTGCCAGCAGCCACCCGAGACAGGGTGAACTCTATGAAAAACTGTTTTTT
TRBV10-3	TRBJ1-4	NA	NA	CAISVGGSNEKLFF	TGTGCCATCAGTGTCGGGGGCTCTAATGAAAAACTGTTTTTT
TRBV28	TRBJ2-3	TRBD1	NA	CASPPSGDRGGDTQYF	TGTGCCAGCCCCCCGTCCGGGGACAGGGGGGGAGATACGCAGTATTTT
TRBV7-9	TRBJ2-1	NA	NA	CASSTQGLSSYNEQFF	TGTGCCAGCAGCACCCAGGGCTTAAGCTCCTACAATGAGCAGTTCTTC
TRBV30	TRBJ1-1	NA	NA	CAWNGGMNTEAFF	TGTGCCTGGAATGGGGGCATGAACACTGAAGCTTTCTTT
TRBV2	TRBJ2-7	TRBD2	NA	CASSVLLAGSSYEQYF	TGTGCCAGCAGCGTACTTCTAGCGGGGAGCTCCTACGAGCAGTACTTC
TRBV6-2/TRBV6-3	TRBJ2-1	NA	NA	CASSYSSAGEQFF	TGTGCCAGCAGTTACTCCTCCGCGGGTGAGCAGTTCTTC
TRBV9	TRBJ1-6	TRBD1	NA	CASSVGTGGSPLHF	TGTGCCAGCAGCGTAGGAACAGGGGGTTCACCCCTCCACTTT
TRBV7-9	TRBJ1-3	NA	NA	CASTLTGADTIYF	TGTGCCAGCACCTTAACTGGGGCGGACACCATATATTTT
TRBV19	TRBJ2-1	TRBD1	NA	CASSIIRQGGNEQFF	TGTGCCAGTAGTATCATCAGACAGGGGGGCAATGAGCAGTTCTTC
TRBV5-8	TRBJ2-1	NA	NA	CASSLRVQAYEQFF	TGTGCCAGCAGCTTGCGCGTACAGGCCTATGAGCAGTTCTTC
TRBV4-1	TRBJ1-1	NA	NA	CASSQEAWVETTEAFF	TGCGCCAGCAGCCAAGAGGCCTGGGTTGAGACGACTGAAGCTTTCTTT
TRBV6-2/TRBV6-3	TRBJ2-3	TRBD2	NA	CASSQRGGLDTQYF	TGTGCCAGCAGTCAGCGGGGGGGCCTTGATACGCAGTATTTT
TRBV25-1	TRBJ1-2	NA	NA	CASSEFPLGKNYGYTF	TGTGCCAGCAGTGAATTTCCCCTAGGAAAGAACTATGGCTACACCTTC
TRBV7-2	TRBJ2-5	TRBD2	NA	CASSLASGSQETQYF	TGTGCCAGCAGCTTAGCTAGCGGGTCACAAGAGACCCAGTACTTC
TRBV7-9	TRBJ2-7	TRBD2	once	CASSPHSGLAGGAYEQYF	TGTGCCAGCAGCCCTCACTCCGGACTAGCGGGGGGAGCCTACGAGCAGTACTTC
TRBV5-6	TRBJ2-7	TRBD1	NA	CASSLTGTGNYEQYF	TGTGCCAGCAGCTTGACCGGGACAGGGAACTACGAGCAGTACTTC
TRBV5-1	TRBJ2-7	TRBD1	few	CASSSGQGYYEQYF	TGCGCCAGCAGCTCGGGACAGGGCTACTACGAGCAGTACTTC
TRBV2	TRBJ2-3	NA	once	CASSEKASRTDTQYF	TGTGCCAGCAGTGAAAAGGCCAGTCGCACAGATACGCAGTATTTT
TRBV7-9	TRBJ2-3	NA	NA	CASSPGGSSTDTQYF	TGTGCCAGCAGCCCCGGGGGTTCTAGCACAGATACGCAGTATTTT
TRBV10-1	TRBJ2-1	NA	NA	CASSESAGSSYNEQFF	TGCGCCAGCAGTGAGTCTGCGGGGTCCTCCTACAATGAGCAGTTCTTC